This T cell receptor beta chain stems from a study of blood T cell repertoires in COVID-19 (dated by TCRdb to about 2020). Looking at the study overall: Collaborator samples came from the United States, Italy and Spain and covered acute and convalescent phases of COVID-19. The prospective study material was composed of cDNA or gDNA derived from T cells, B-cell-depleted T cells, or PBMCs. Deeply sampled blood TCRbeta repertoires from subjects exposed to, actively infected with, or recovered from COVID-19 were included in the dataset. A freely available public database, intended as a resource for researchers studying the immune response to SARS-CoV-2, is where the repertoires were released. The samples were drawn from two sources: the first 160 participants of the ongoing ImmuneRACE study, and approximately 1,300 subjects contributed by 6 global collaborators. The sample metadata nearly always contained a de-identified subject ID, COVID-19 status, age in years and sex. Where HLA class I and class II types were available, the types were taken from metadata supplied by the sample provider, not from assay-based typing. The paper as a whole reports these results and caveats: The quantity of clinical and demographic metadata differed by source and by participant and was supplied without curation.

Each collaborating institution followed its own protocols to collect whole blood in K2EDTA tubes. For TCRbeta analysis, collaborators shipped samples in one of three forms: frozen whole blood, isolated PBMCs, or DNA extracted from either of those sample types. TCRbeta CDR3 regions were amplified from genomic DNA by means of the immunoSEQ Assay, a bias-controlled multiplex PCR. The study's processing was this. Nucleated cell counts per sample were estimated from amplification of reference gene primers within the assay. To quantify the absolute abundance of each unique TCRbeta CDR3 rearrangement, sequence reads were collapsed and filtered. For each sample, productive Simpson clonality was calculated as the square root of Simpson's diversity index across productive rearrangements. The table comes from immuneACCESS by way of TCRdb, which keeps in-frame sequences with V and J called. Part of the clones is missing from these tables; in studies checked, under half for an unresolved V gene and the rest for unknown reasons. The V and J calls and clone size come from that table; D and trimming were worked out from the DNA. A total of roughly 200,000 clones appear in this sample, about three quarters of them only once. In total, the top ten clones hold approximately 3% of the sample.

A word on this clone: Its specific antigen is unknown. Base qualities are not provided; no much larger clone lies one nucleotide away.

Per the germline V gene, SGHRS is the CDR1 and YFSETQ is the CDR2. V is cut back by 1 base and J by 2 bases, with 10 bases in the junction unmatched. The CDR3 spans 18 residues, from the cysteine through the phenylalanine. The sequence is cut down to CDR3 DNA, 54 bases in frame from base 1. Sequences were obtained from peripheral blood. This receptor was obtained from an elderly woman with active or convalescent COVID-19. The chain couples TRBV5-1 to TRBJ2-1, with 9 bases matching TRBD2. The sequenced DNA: TGCGCCAGCAGCTTGAGTAGCGGGGGCCGCTTAACCTACAATGAGCAGTTCTTC. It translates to CASSLSSGGRLTYNEQFF.